The 19 T cell receptor beta chains given below trace back to one sample, sequenced in a study of cytomegalovirus exposure and HLA in healthy donors. Repertoires were generated with immunoSEQ multiplex PCR, while TCRdb's copy carries only in-frame clones and drops some. The repertoire has roughly 60,000 clones, about 95% of them found once; the top ten carry around 2.3%. Sequenced: PBMCs. These receptor sequences come from a man aged 18 to 35 in good health and CMV-seronegative.

The CDR3 sequence: CASSYRGSSTDTQYF. Here the CDR3 DNA reads TGTGCCAGCAGTTACAGGGGATCTAGCACAGATACGCAGTATTTT. The chain combines TRBV6-6 with TRBJ2-3, with a possible D match to TRBD1 (5 bases). CDR1 is MNHNY and CDR2 is SVGAGI in the germline V gene (reference sequence). CDR3 size: 15 residues. V lost 2 bases to trimming and J lost 0 bases, with 9 bases between them.

This sequence joins TRBV5-1 and TRBJ2-5; a possible D gene is TRBD2 (7 bases). Germline CDR1 is SGHRS and CDR2 is YFSETQ. Deletions cut 3 bases from V and 2 bases from J, with 20 bases between. This CDR3 spans 17 amino acids. The CDR3 nucleotides read TGCGCCAGCAGCTCACGGCTACAGGGAGGGATGCAAGAGACCCAGTACTTC. Translating it yields CASSSRLQGGMQETQYF.

The V call is TRBV19, the J call TRBJ2-6; TRBD1 aligns across 10 bases. With 3 bases clipped from V and 0 bases from J, the junction kept 20 bases outside the gene matches. The germline V gene encodes CDR1 LNHDA and CDR2 SQIVND (reference sequence). CDR3 length equals 23 residues. In DNA form, the CDR3 reads TGTGCCAGTAGTATCTTACTCCGTCGACAGGGGGCCTCAACTGACTCTGGGGCCAACGTCCTGACTTTC. Translation gives CASSILLRRQGASTDSGANVLTF.

The chain carries TRBV5-1 and TRBJ2-7, with 8 bases fitting TRBD1. The CDR3 is 12 amino acids. The trim removed 0 bases at V and 9 bases at J, leaving 2 bases unmatched. Per germline, CDR1 SGHRS and CDR2 YFSETQ. The DNA of the CDR3 is TGCGCCAGCAGCTTGGATGACAGGGGGCAGTACTTC. Translating it yields CASSLDDRGQYF.

The chain is built from TRBV6-4 and TRBJ1-1, with D possibly matching TRBD1 (6 bases). Germline CDR1 and CDR2: MRHNA and SNTAGT. Trimming left V 6 bases short and J 1 base short, with 9 bases between. The CDR3 length is 13 residues. CDR3 sequence (DNA): TGTGCCAGCAGCCAGACAGGGAACACTGAAGCTTTCTTT. As protein: CASSQTGNTEAFF.

V usage is TRBV28 and J usage is TRBJ1-2; D ambiguous. The CDR3 has 12 residues. V lost 11 bases to trimming and J lost 2 bases, with 12 bases between them. CDR1 is MDHEN and CDR2 is SYDVKM in the germline V gene. The CDR3 loop is CASQARNYGYTF. The CDR3 DNA sequence: TGTGCCTCGCAGGCTCGAAACTATGGCTACACCTTC.

J is TRBJ2-1 and V is TRBV27, with a possible D match to TRBD2 (6 bases). Germline CDR1 reads MNHEY; CDR2 reads SMNVEV (reference sequence). This CDR3 has 14 residues. Trimming removed 5 bases from V and 7 bases from J, with 15 bases in between. The DNA for the CDR3 is TGTGCCAGCAGTCTGAGACTAGTCCCTAATGAGCAGTTCTTC. Protein sequence: CASSLRLVPNEQFF.

CDR3 residues: CASSLGVAYEQYF. The CDR3 DNA sequence: TGTGCCAGCAGTTTGGGCGTTGCCTACGAGCAGTACTTC. The chain recombines TRBV27 with TRBJ2-7; D is uncertain. V was pared by 3 bases and J by 2 bases, with 8 bases between. Germline lookup yields CDR1 MNHEY and CDR2 SMNVEV (reference sequence). This CDR3 region has 13 residues.

The chain recombines TRBV5-1 with TRBJ2-7; D perhaps matches TRBD2 (6 bases). CDR1 and CDR2 from the germline V gene are SGHRS and YFSETQ. Trimming stripped 4 bases from V and 2 bases from J, with 13 bases between. There are 14 residues in the CDR3. The CDR3 region has the DNA TGCGCCAGCAGCGCGGGGTCCGTAGCCTACGAGCAGTACTTC. Its translation is CASSAGSVAYEQYF.

J is TRBJ2-1 and V is TRBV29-1; a possible D gene is TRBD2 (5 bases). The germline V and J ends were trimmed by 7 bases and 3 bases, with 10 bases remaining between them. This CDR3 spans 12 amino acids. Germline CDR1 and CDR2: SQVTM and ANQGSEA. CDR3 residues: CSAGLDYNEQFF. For the CDR3, the DNA is TGCAGCGCCGGACTGGACTACAATGAGCAGTTCTTC.

CDR3 in amino acids: CASSLVLLGTSGANTGELFF. DNA for the CDR3: TGCGCCAGCAGCTTGGTGCTTCTTGGAACTAGCGGGGCGAACACCGGGGAGCTGTTTTTT. The chain employs TRBV5-1 and TRBJ2-2; the match to TRBD2 covers 10 bases. CDR1 SGHRS and CDR2 YFSETQ come from the germline V gene. There are 20 residues in the CDR3. V was pared by 0 bases and J by 0 bases, with 11 bases of the junction left unmatched.

The chain links TRBV5-5 to TRBJ2-2; the D gene is possibly TRBD1 (6 bases). The germline V gene has CDR1 SGHKS and CDR2 YYEKEE (reference sequence). The V end was cut by 1 base, the J end by 1 base, with 11 bases between. This CDR3 is built from 16 residues. The CDR3 DNA reads TGTGCCAGCAGCTTGCCCGGGACAAGGAACACCGGGGAGCTGTTTTTT. This encodes CASSLPGTRNTGELFF.

V gene TRBV11-3 combines with J gene TRBJ2-2; TRBD1 agrees at 12 bases. The germline V gene encodes CDR1 SGHNT and CDR2 YENEEA. Losses at the gene ends were 1 base for V and 1 base for J; bases not matched to a gene: 4. CDR3 length: 18 amino acids. In DNA form, the CDR3 reads TGTGCCAGCAGCTTAGGGGACAGGGGGCAACGGAACACCGGGGAGCTGTTTTTT. As protein: CASSLGDRGQRNTGELFF.

V usage is TRBV11-3 and J usage is TRBJ2-1, with 8 bases fitting TRBD2. This CDR3 is 16 amino acids long. Losses at the gene ends were 1 base for V and 7 bases for J; bases not matched to a gene: 9. CDR1 and CDR2 from the germline V gene are SGHNT and YENEEA. The CDR3 coding sequence is TGTGCCAGCAGCTTAGGGGGCAAGCGGGAGAAGAATGAGCAGTTCTTC. Its translation: CASSLGGKREKNEQFF.

The J gene is TRBJ1-1, the V gene TRBV11-3; the D is unclear. This CDR3 is 13 amino acids long. Trimming cost V 2 bases and J 1 base, with 5 bases left between them. Germline CDR1 and CDR2: SGHNT and YENEEA. The CDR3 nucleotides are TGTGCCAGCAGCTTACTAGAGAACACTGAAGCTTTCTTT. It specifies CASSLLENTEAFF.

This sequence joins TRBV7-2 and TRBJ2-1; D unclear. With 2 bases removed from V and 9 bases from J, the gap between germline ends came to 5 bases. The CDR3 has 11 amino acids. Germline V gives CDR1 SGHTA, CDR2 FQGNSA. CDR3: CASSLSFEQFF. DNA for the CDR3: TGTGCCAGCAGCTTATCTTTTGAGCAGTTCTTC.

This clone was detected only once. This chain joins TRBV15 and TRBJ2-7; 7 positions match TRBD1. This CDR3 has 15 residues. Germline trimming cut 0 bases from V and 1 base from J; bases unmatched to any gene: 3. In germline, CDR1 is LNHNV, CDR2 YYDKDF (reference sequence). The CDR3 DNA sequence: TGTGCCACCAGCAGAGATGACAGGGTTTCCTACGAGCAGTACTTC. It translates to CATSRDDRVSYEQYF.

The chain couples TRBV18 to TRBJ2-7; 9 bases are shared with TRBD2. The trim removed 5 bases at V and 3 bases at J, leaving 8 bases unmatched. The CDR3 loop spans 15 amino acids. Germline CDR1 and CDR2: KGHSH and LQKENI. The CDR3 DNA reads TGTGCCAGCTCAATGTTGGCGGGAGGGAACTACGAGCAGTACTTC. Protein sequence: CASSMLAGGNYEQYF. The entire variable domain, with the rest obtained from reference TRBV18 and TRBJ2-7, is as follows: NAGVMQNPRHLVRRRGQEARLRCSPMKGHSHVYWYRQLPEEGLKFMVYLQKENIIDESGMPKERFSAEFPKEGPSILRIQQVVRGDSAAYFCASSMLAGGNYEQYFGPGTRLTVT.

This sequence joins TRBV27 and TRBJ1-3; TRBD1 might be the D (6 bases). Germline assignment: CDR1 MNHEY and CDR2 SMNVEV (reference sequence). V was trimmed by 6 bases and J by 4 bases, leaving 16 bases between them. The CDR3 extends over 15 amino acids. The CDR3: CASRLQGMSGNTIYF. The CDR3 nucleotides read TGTGCCAGCAGATTACAGGGTATGAGCGGAAACACCATATATTTT.